This T cell receptor (beta chain) was captured in a study of T cell responses to AZD1222 COVID-19 vaccine. Regarding the study as a whole: Only five or six individuals given AZD1222 were seropositive at baseline. Clonal diversity was possibly underestimated; the donors were predominantly white British and more often female.

V lost 4 bases and J 2 bases, leaving 17 bases between the germline ends. Germline V lookup: CDR1 SGHAT, CDR2 FQNNGV. The CDR3 totals 17 residues. Profiling relied on immunoSEQ multiplex PCR, and the TCRdb table lists in-frame clones only, not all of them. Of some 84,000 clones listed, approximately 83% were seen once; the top ten hold 12%. Second-dose timings of about 4 or about 12 weeks were pooled. This clone has only a few counts. No antigen is known for it. This clonotype was sampled from an adult who received the AZD1222 COVID-19 vaccine. This material consisted of peripheral blood, taken 28 days after the second AZD1222 dose. The chain has TRBV11-2 and TRBJ2-2; D is perhaps TRBD1 (6 bases). The CDR3 loop is CASSSYSAGANTGELFF. The CDR3 coding sequence is TGTGCCAGCAGCTCCTACTCTGCAGGGGCCAACACCGGGGAGCTGTTTTTT.